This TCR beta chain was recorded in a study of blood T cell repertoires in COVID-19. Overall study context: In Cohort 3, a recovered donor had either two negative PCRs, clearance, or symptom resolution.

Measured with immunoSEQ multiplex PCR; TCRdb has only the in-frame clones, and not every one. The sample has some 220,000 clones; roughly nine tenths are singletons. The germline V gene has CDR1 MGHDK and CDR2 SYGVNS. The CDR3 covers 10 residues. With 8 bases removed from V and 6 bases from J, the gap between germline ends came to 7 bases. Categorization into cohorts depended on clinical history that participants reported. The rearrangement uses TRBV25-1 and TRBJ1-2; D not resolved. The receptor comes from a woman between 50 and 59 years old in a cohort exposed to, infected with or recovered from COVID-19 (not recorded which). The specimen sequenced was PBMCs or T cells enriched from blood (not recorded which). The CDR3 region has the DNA TGTGCCAGCTTTGGAGATGGCTACACCTTC. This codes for CASFGDGYTF.